The next 32 T cell receptor beta chains were all read from a single sample in a study of control samples from healthy donors and cancer patients. Profiled with immunoSEQ multiplex PCR; TCRdb holds only in-frame clones, not every one. This sample has 150,000 or so clones, with over 85% found just once. The sequencing input was blood. Source of these receptors: a woman aged 40 to 50 in good health.

This chain links TRBV29-1 with TRBJ2-1; D is ambiguous. Germline values: CDR1 SQVTM, CDR2 ANQGSEA. The CDR3 has 13 amino acids. Trimming shortened V by 5 bases and J by 3 bases, and 11 bases separated the two germline ends. DNA of the CDR3: TGCAGCGTTAAGACTGGCAACTACAATGAGCAGTTCTTC. Encoded protein: CSVKTGNYNEQFF.

The CDR3 sequence: CASSQDEQGMPYEQYF. The CDR3 coding sequence is TGCGCCAGCAGCCAAGATGAACAGGGGATGCCCTACGAGCAGTACTTC. The J gene is TRBJ2-7, the V gene TRBV4-3, with TRBD1 matching 7 bases. The CDR3 is 16 amino acids. The V and J ends lost 0 bases and 2 bases, in that order; junction bases with no gene match: 7. CDR1 is LGHNA, CDR2 YSLEER, per germline.

V is TRBV5-4 and J is TRBJ1-1, with TRBD1 matching 8 bases. There are 13 residues in the CDR3. Looked up from germline, CDR1 is SGHNT and CDR2 is YYREEE (reference sequence). The J segment lost 6 bases and the V segment lost 3 bases, leaving 4 bases of the junction unmatched. The CDR3 here is CASSSQGAPEAFF. The CDR3 bases are TGTGCCAGCAGCTCCCAGGGGGCTCCTGAAGCTTTCTTT.

V and J are TRBV3-1 (or the pseudogene TRBV3-2) and TRBJ1-2; a possible D gene is TRBD1 (6 bases). Trimming cost V 4 bases and J 3 bases, with 15 bases left between them. CDR1 is LGHDT, CDR2 YNNKEL, per germline (reference sequence). This CDR3 has 15 residues. The CDR3 DNA reads as TGTGCCAGCAGCCCCCCACCGGGGGCGGACTATGGCTACACCTTC. It specifies CASSPPPGADYGYTF.

This clone was detected once. J is TRBJ1-2 and V is TRBV27, with a tentative D call TRBD1 (6 bases). Germline CDR1 reads MNHEY; CDR2 reads SMNVEV (reference sequence). Trimming pared 2 bases from V and 8 bases from J, leaving 12 bases between. The CDR3 is 13 amino acids. CDR3 sequence (DNA): TGTGCCAGCAGTTTAGGGGGGGCGGGGGGCTACACCTTC. Protein: CASSLGGAGGYTF.

This clone was seen just once. The chain couples TRBV5-1 to TRBJ1-2; D gene ambiguous. The CDR3 consists of 13 residues. The germline V and J ends were trimmed by 0 bases and 8 bases, with 11 bases remaining between them. The V gene's germline CDR1 is SGHRS and CDR2 YFSETQ. The CDR3 loop is CASSLELGRGYTF. CDR3 DNA: TGCGCCAGCAGCTTGGAACTAGGTCGCGGCTACACCTTC.

The rearrangement joins TRBV9 to TRBJ2-1, with 12 bases identical to TRBD2. The CDR3 spans 16 residues. Germline loops: CDR1 SGDLS, CDR2 YYNGEE. V lost 3 bases to trimming and J lost 10 bases; unmatched junction nucleotides: 11. This chain's CDR3 is CASSETSSGGALEQFF. The DNA for the CDR3 is TGTGCCAGCAGCGAAACGTCTAGCGGGGGGGCTTTGGAGCAGTTCTTC. Full variable domain (missing parts from reference TRBV9 and TRBJ2-1): DSGVTQTPKHLITATGQRVTLRCSPRSGDLSVYWYQQSLDQGLQFLIQYYNGEERAKGNILERFSAQQFPDLHSELNLSSLELGDSALYFCASSETSSGGALEQFFGPGTRLTVL.

The rearrangement joins TRBV5-4 to TRBJ1-1, with D uncertain. This CDR3 has 15 residues. Trimming took 2 bases from V and 4 from J, leaving 15 bases between them. Germline V gives CDR1 SGHNT, CDR2 YYREEE (reference sequence). CDR3 DNA sequence: TGTGCCAGCAGCTTAAGCGGTTCTCGGGGCACTGAAGCTTTCTTT. This sequence encodes CASSLSGSRGTEAFF.

The V call is TRBV7-2, the J call TRBJ2-1; D may be TRBD1 (6 bases). The germline V and J ends were trimmed by 1 base and 6 bases, with 16 bases remaining between them. The germline gives CDR1 SGHTA, CDR2 FQGNSA. This CDR3 is 16 amino acids long. CDR3 bases: TGTGCCAGCAGCTTAGTAGGTCAGGGGTGGGGCAATGAGCAGTTCTTC. Its protein product is CASSLVGQGWGNEQFF.

The gene calls are TRBV3-1 (or the pseudogene TRBV3-2) and TRBJ2-2; perhaps TRBD2 as D (7 bases). V was cut by 7 bases and J by 7 bases, with 25 bases left in between. This CDR3 comprises 17 residues. Germline V gene lookup returns CDR1 LGHDT and CDR2 YNNKEL (reference sequence). CDR3 sequence (DNA): TGTGCCAGCACCGACGAGGGGGGGGCAATCTTTGTCGGGGAGCTGTTTTTT. Its translation is CASTDEGGAIFVGELFF.

In its sample, this clone was seen once. The genes are TRBV6-5 and TRBJ2-7, with 9 bases that match TRBD2. CDR3 length: 15 amino acids. J was trimmed by 7 bases and V by 2 bases; bases with no gene match: 9. The V gene's germline CDR1 is MNHEY and CDR2 SVGAGI. The CDR3 coding sequence is TGTGCCAGCAGTTACAAGCCTAGCGGGACCGGTGAGCAGTACTTC. Encoded protein: CASSYKPSGTGEQYF.

The rearrangement uses TRBV12-3 or TRBV12-4 and TRBJ2-2, with D hard to call. V gave up 4 bases and J gave up 6 bases, with 3 bases separating them. The CDR3 is 11 residues long. The CDR3 loop is CASSSPGELFF. The CDR3 coding sequence is TGTGCCAGCAGTTCTCCCGGGGAGCTGTTTTTT.

V is TRBV7-2 and J is TRBJ2-2; D is ambiguous. Germline V gene data show CDR1 as SGHTA and CDR2 as FQGNSA. V gave up 2 bases and J gave up 6 bases, with 10 bases separating them. This CDR3 has 14 amino acids. The CDR3 protein is CASSLNRRAGELFF. CDR3 sequence (DNA): TGTGCCAGCAGCTTAAACCGACGGGCCGGGGAGCTGTTTTTT. Full variable domain (rest looked up from reference TRBV7-2 and TRBJ2-2): GAGVSQSPSNKVTEKGKDVELRCDPISGHTALYWYRQSLGQGLEFLIYFQGNSAPDKSGLPSDRFSAERTGGSVSTLTIQRTQQEDSAVYLCASSLNRRAGELFFGEGSRLTVL.

J is TRBJ1-1 and V is TRBV2; D unresolved. In germline, CDR1 is SNHLY, CDR2 FYNNEI. The germline V and J ends were trimmed by 7 bases and 8 bases, with 17 bases remaining between them. This CDR3 has 13 residues. CDR3 nucleotides: TGTGCCAGCAACAAGAAGCCGACCGTCGAAGCTTTCTTT. Amino acid sequence: CASNKKPTVEAFF.

The CDR3 DNA follows: TGTGCCAGCAGCTCGGTGAGGGGGGTCGGATCGAACACTGAAGCTTTCTTT. This gives the protein CASSSVRGVGSNTEAFF. The V and J genes are TRBV27 and TRBJ1-1, with D perhaps matching TRBD1 (6 bases). The CDR3 runs 17 residues. V dropped 6 bases and J dropped 1 base, with 21 bases sitting between them. CDR1 is MNHEY, CDR2 SMNVEV, per germline (reference sequence).

The CDR3 bases are TGTGCCTGGACTCGGGACAGGGATACTGAAGCTTTCTTT. Translated, it gives CAWTRDRDTEAFF. J is TRBJ1-1 and V is TRBV30; 9 bases are a match to TRBD1. Looked up from germline, CDR1 is GTSNPN and CDR2 is SVGIG (reference sequence). Unmatched junction bases numbered 5, after V lost 4 bases and J lost 5 bases. CDR3 size: 13 residues.

The gene calls are TRBV11-2 and TRBJ2-7; 11 bases align to TRBD2. V lost 8 bases, J lost 2 bases, and 5 bases stayed unmatched. Germline V gene data show CDR1 as SGHAT and CDR2 as FQNNGV. The CDR3 length is 14 residues. CDR3 residues: CASSRLAGTYEQYF. As DNA, the CDR3 is TGTGCCAGCTCCCGACTAGCGGGGACCTACGAGCAGTACTTC. The full variable domain, completed using reference TRBV11-2 and TRBJ2-7, is EAGVAQSPRYKIIEKRQSVAFWCNPISGHATLYWYQQILGQGPKLLIQFQNNGVVDDSQLPKDRFSAERLKGVDSTLKIQPAKLEDSAVYLCASSRLAGTYEQYFGPGTRLTVT.

The rearrangement joins TRBV9 to TRBJ1-3; no reliable D call. This CDR3 has 14 residues. In germline, CDR1 is SGDLS, CDR2 YYNGEE. Trimming shortened V by 0 bases and J by 3 bases, and 7 bases separated the two germline ends. The CDR3, as DNA: TGTGCCAGCAGCGTAGAGGGAGGTGGAAACACCATATATTTT. Translated: CASSVEGGGNTIYF.

This chain connects TRBV24-1 to TRBJ2-2; D gene ambiguous. Germline values: CDR1 KGHDR, CDR2 SFDVKD. V was trimmed by 7 bases and J by 0 bases, leaving 8 bases between them. The CDR3 spans 14 residues. The CDR3 nucleotides are TGTGCCACCAGCAACGCGGCGAACACCGGGGAGCTGTTTTTT. Translating gives CATSNAANTGELFF.

This chain uses TRBV3-1 (or the pseudogene TRBV3-2) with TRBJ2-5, with 13 positions matching TRBD2. V trimming: 3 bases; J trimming: 4 bases; junction bases outside the gene matches: 5. The germline CDR1 and CDR2 sequences are LGHDT and YNNKEL (reference sequence). This CDR3 has 16 amino acids. The CDR3 DNA is TGTGCCAGCAGCCATGGACTAGCGGGAGAAGGAGAGACCCAGTACTTC. Amino acid sequence: CASSHGLAGEGETQYF.

V is TRBV24-1 and J is TRBJ2-3; 8 nucleotides agree with TRBD2. The CDR3 has 16 amino acids. Germline values: CDR1 KGHDR, CDR2 SFDVKD. V shed 3 bases, J shed 2 bases, and the junction held 6 bases outside the gene matches. CDR3 bases: TGTGCCACCAGTGATCCGGCAGCGGGGGCCACAGATACGCAGTATTTT. As protein: CATSDPAAGATDTQYF.

This sequence joins TRBV7-2 and TRBJ2-7, with TRBD1 matching 11 bases. V was pared by 3 bases and J by 7 bases, with 2 bases of the junction left unmatched. This CDR3 spans 13 amino acids. Per the germline V gene, CDR1 is SGHTA and CDR2 is FQGNSA. The CDR3 nucleotides are TGTGCCAGCAGCTTGGGACAGGGGGTGGAGCAGTACTTC. Its protein is CASSLGQGVEQYF. Full variable domain (outside the CDR3, taken from reference TRBV7-2 and TRBJ2-7): GAGVSQSPSNKVTEKGKDVELRCDPISGHTALYWYRQSLGQGLEFLIYFQGNSAPDKSGLPSDRFSAERTGGSVSTLTIQRTQQEDSAVYLCASSLGQGVEQYFGPGTRLTVT.

CDR3 in DNA: TGTGCCAGCATTCCTAGGACAGCAATGAACACTGAAGCTTTCTTT. Amino acid sequence: CASIPRTAMNTEAFF. V is TRBV2 and J is TRBJ1-1; the D gene is possibly TRBD1 (6 bases). Germline V gene lookup returns CDR1 SNHLY and CDR2 FYNNEI. This CDR3 comprises 15 residues. The V end was cut by 7 bases, the J end by 0 bases, with 15 bases between.

The rearrangement joins TRBV10-3 to TRBJ2-5; the D is unclear. Trimming removed 7 bases from V and 4 bases from J, with 13 bases in between. This CDR3 contains 13 residues. CDR1 is ENHRY and CDR2 is SYGVKD in the germline V gene. CDR3 in amino acids: CAITTPGLETQYF. CDR3 DNA sequence: TGTGCCATCACCACCCCGGGCCTAGAGACCCAGTACTTC.

This clone is a singleton in its sample. This chain connects TRBV19 to TRBJ1-1; D remains unclear. The ends were cut back, 6 bases at V and 6 bases at J, with 14 bases in the middle. The CDR3 is 13 residues long. Germline CDR1 LNHDA, CDR2 SQIVND (reference sequence). CDR3 DNA sequence: TGTGCCAGTAGCCCACTAGACCCGGCTGAAGCTTTCTTT. Its translation is CASSPLDPAEAFF.

This chain links TRBV30 with TRBJ2-6; D remains unclear. Germline assignment: CDR1 GTSNPN and CDR2 SVGIG (reference sequence). This CDR3 has 14 amino acids. V was shortened by 8 bases and J by 3 bases, with 14 bases between the two germline ends. DNA for the CDR3: TGTGCCCGGCGCGCGGAGAATGGGGCCAACGTCCTGACTTTC. Translated: CARRAENGANVLTF.

V gene TRBV9 combines with J gene TRBJ1-2; D not resolved. The germline V gene has CDR1 SGDLS and CDR2 YYNGEE. The CDR3 length is 14 residues. V shed 4 bases and J shed 2 bases, with 12 bases lying between them. Written as DNA, the CDR3 is TGTGCCAGCAGCTTGGGAGACATCAACTATGGCTACACCTTC. Residues: CASSLGDINYGYTF.

This sequence joins TRBV6-6 and TRBJ1-1; no clear D gene. This CDR3 spans 13 amino acids. V dropped 7 bases and J dropped 4 bases, with 13 bases sitting between them. The germline CDR1 and CDR2 sequences are MNHNY and SVGAGI (reference sequence). CDR3 DNA: TGTGCCAGCACTTTGGAAGTCGGCACTGAAGCTTTCTTT. Its protein product is CASTLEVGTEAFF.

The rearrangement links TRBV7-2 to TRBJ1-5; TRBD1 agrees at 8 bases. Germline V lookup: CDR1 SGHTA, CDR2 FQGNSA. This CDR3 comprises 16 residues. V trimming: 5 bases; J trimming: 3 bases; junction bases outside the gene matches: 9. CDR3 nucleotide sequence: TGTGCCAGCAGCGGACAGGGAACGGGGATCAATCAGCCCCAGCATTTT. Translating gives CASSGQGTGINQPQHF.

V is TRBV29-1 and J is TRBJ2-5, with D tentatively TRBD2 (5 bases). The V and J ends lost 4 bases and 5 bases respectively, with 14 bases between them. There are 13 residues in the CDR3. Germline V gene sequence: CDR1 SQVTM, CDR2 ANQGSEA. The CDR3 reads CSVAGSGEETQYF. The CDR3 bases are TGCAGCGTTGCAGGCTCCGGGGAGGAGACCCAGTACTTC.

The gene calls are TRBV19 and TRBJ2-7; D ambiguous. V gave up 5 bases and J gave up 7 bases, with 21 bases separating them. This CDR3 is built from 15 residues. Germline CDR1 is LNHDA and CDR2 is SQIVND (reference sequence). The CDR3 sequence is CASSVGQVMMGEQYF. For the CDR3, the DNA is TGTGCCAGTAGTGTGGGTCAAGTAATGATGGGGGAGCAGTACTTC.

The CDR3 reads CATSSGRWAEKLFF. The DNA of the CDR3 is TGTGCCACCAGCAGCGGCCGTTGGGCCGAAAAACTGTTTTTT. The gene calls are TRBV15 and TRBJ1-4; D not certain. This CDR3 is built from 14 residues. Germline V gene sequence: CDR1 LNHNV, CDR2 YYDKDF (reference sequence). Trimming took 3 bases from V and 8 from J, leaving 13 bases between them.